One sample yielded the 19 T cell receptor beta chains listed below, sequenced in a study of blood T cell repertoires in COVID-19 (dated by TCRdb to 2018 to 2020). The library relied on the immunoSEQ multiplex PCR assay. Drawn from immuneACCESS, this table holds only the in-frame rearrangements with V and J called that TCRdb kept. Clones are partly lost; checked studies trace under half to an unresolved V gene and leave the rest unexplained. For this sample the table gives fewer than 150,000 clones, of which approximately 89% were detected only once. The ten largest clones capture roughly 28% of the sample. The sample comprised peripheral blood. The receptor source for this set is a human donor in a cohort sampled during active COVID-19.

The chain uses TRBV6-5 and TRBJ2-7; D call uncertain. This CDR3 is 11 amino acids long. The V and J ends lost 3 bases and 7 bases respectively, with 7 bases between them. Germline V gene lookup returns CDR1 MNHEY and CDR2 SVGAGI. DNA of the CDR3: TGTGCCAGCAGTTATTCGACAGAGCAGTACTTC. It is translated as CASSYSTEQYF.

CDR3 coding DNA: TGTGCCAGCAGGCCCGGGGCAGGGGGCTTTCAGTACTTC. Amino acid sequence: CASRPGAGGFQYF. This chain connects TRBV12-3 or TRBV12-4 to TRBJ2-4, with TRBD1 matching over 8 bases. Losses at the gene ends were 6 bases for V and 11 bases for J; bases not matched to a gene: 9. The CDR3 sequence is 13 residues long.

J is TRBJ2-5 and V is TRBV28, with TRBD1 matching 9 bases. V gave up 4 bases and J gave up 8 bases; unmatched junction bases: 8. This CDR3 is built from 14 residues. The V gene's germline CDR1 is MDHEN and CDR2 SYDVKM. CDR3 protein: CASSWPGQGPTQYF. CDR3 sequence (DNA): TGTGCCAGCAGTTGGCCGGGACAGGGCCCCACCCAGTACTTC.

The CDR3 spells CASNPLSGSHEQFF. DNA of the CDR3: TGTGCCAGCAATCCCCTTTCGGGGTCCCATGAGCAGTTCTTC. This chain links TRBV9 with TRBJ2-1, with TRBD2 as a possible D gene (5 bases). CDR1 SGDLS and CDR2 YYNGEE come from the germline V gene. The CDR3 totals 14 residues. V lost 6 bases, J lost 8 bases, and 18 bases lay in between.

The chain carries TRBV7-9 and TRBJ2-7, with TRBD1 identical over 9 bases. The germline gives CDR1 SEHNR, CDR2 FQNEAQ (reference sequence). Trimming took 1 base from V and 4 from J; bases not matched to a gene: 2. This CDR3 has 14 amino acids. CDR3 DNA: TGTGCCAGCAGCTTAGGGGGGACAGGGTACGAGCAGTACTTC. Translated: CASSLGGTGYEQYF.

The chain is built from TRBV6-5 and TRBJ1-4; weak D call: TRBD1 (6 bases). Per the germline V gene, CDR1 is MNHEY and CDR2 is SVGAGI. V dropped 6 bases and J dropped 8 bases, with 19 bases sitting between them. The CDR3 covers 15 residues. The CDR3 coding sequence is TGTGCCAGCAGCCTGGGGACAAGCGCAGGAGAAAAACTGTTTTTT. Amino acids: CASSLGTSAGEKLFF.

This rearrangement joins TRBV19 to TRBJ2-2; weak D call: TRBD2 (6 bases). V lost 4 bases and J lost 1, with 19 bases in between. Germline V lookup: CDR1 LNHDA, CDR2 SQIVND (reference sequence). The CDR3 contains 18 residues. CDR3 sequence (DNA): TGTGCCAGTAGTAGATTCGCGGGGTCGGGGCGGAACACCGGGGAGCTGTTTTTT. It codes for CASSRFAGSGRNTGELFF.

The rearrangement links TRBV5-1 to TRBJ1-4; maybe TRBD1 (5 bases). Trimming took 1 base from V and 4 from J, leaving 8 bases between them. The CDR3 loop spans 14 amino acids. The germline CDR1 and CDR2 sequences are SGHRS and YFSETQ. CDR3 region: CASSLWGGNEKLFF. The DNA of the CDR3 is TGCGCCAGCAGCTTGTGGGGCGGTAATGAAAAACTGTTTTTT.

The rearrangement links TRBV7-9 to TRBJ1-5, with D uncertain. The CDR3 extends over 14 amino acids. The V and J ends lost 0 bases and 0 bases respectively, with 3 bases between them. Germline CDR1 and CDR2: SEHNR and FQNEAQ (reference sequence). In nucleotides, the CDR3 is TGTGCCAGCAGCTTAGCCGGTAGCAATCAGCCCCAGCATTTT. Its protein is CASSLAGSNQPQHF.

The count of this clone is one. This rearrangement joins TRBV6-2 or TRBV6-3 to TRBJ1-2, with D maybe TRBD1 (6 bases). This CDR3 region has 15 residues. V gave up 3 bases and J gave up 6 bases, with 17 bases separating them. Germline V lookup: CDR1 MNHEY, CDR2 SVGEGT. The CDR3 DNA follows: TGTGCCAGCAGTTATACGCTCCTCTCAGGGGATGGCTACACCTTC. This translates into CASSYTLLSGDGYTF.

The V and J genes are TRBV5-6 and TRBJ1-1; TRBD1 matches at 9 bases. The CDR3 covers 15 residues. Germline-derived CDR1 and CDR2 are SGHDT and YYEEEE. V shed 0 bases, J shed 1 base, and the junction held 1 base outside the gene matches. The CDR3 coding sequence is TGTGCCAGCAGCTTGGGGGACAGGGAGAACACTGAAGCTTTCTTT. It yields the protein CASSLGDRENTEAFF.

The chain has TRBV27 and TRBJ1-6; no reliable D call. The CDR3 is 13 residues long. Trimming left V 4 bases short and J 10 bases short, with 11 bases between. The germline gives CDR1 MNHEY, CDR2 SMNVEV (reference sequence). The CDR3 coding sequence is TGTGCCAGCAGTTACAAGGCGGAATCACCCCTCCACTTT. Translation gives CASSYKAESPLHF.

This clone has just a few counts. The chain uses TRBV19 and TRBJ2-2, with 14 nucleotides matching TRBD2. From germline, CDR1 is LNHDA and CDR2 SQIVND (reference sequence). The V and J ends lost 7 bases and 1 base, in that order; junction bases with no gene match: 5. The CDR3 loop spans 17 amino acids. This chain's CDR3 is CASIGTSGGWNTGELFF. The DNA for the CDR3 is TGTGCCAGTATAGGGACTAGCGGGGGATGGAACACCGGGGAGCTGTTTTTT.

The V call is TRBV27, the J call TRBJ2-6; D is possibly TRBD1 (6 bases). The CDR3 has 15 residues. The ends were cut back, 5 bases at V and 2 bases at J, with 10 bases in the middle. Germline-derived CDR1 and CDR2 are MNHEY and SMNVEV (reference sequence). The CDR3 DNA reads as TGTGCCAGCAGTAGGACAGTGGCTGGGGCCAACGTCCTGACTTTC. This gives the protein CASSRTVAGANVLTF.

V and J are TRBV9 and TRBJ1-2, with 7 bases matching TRBD1. The CDR3 contains 15 residues. Trimming took 2 bases from V and 7 from J; bases not matched to a gene: 11. From germline, CDR1 is SGDLS and CDR2 YYNGEE. The CDR3 loop is CASSVRLTGDAGYTF. The CDR3 DNA reads as TGTGCCAGCAGCGTTCGGCTCACAGGGGACGCTGGCTACACCTTC.

This clone has a count of ten or more. The CDR3 protein is CASSLFDRTYEQYF. CDR3 sequence (DNA): TGTGCCAGCAGCTTATTCGACAGGACCTACGAGCAGTACTTC. The rearrangement joins TRBV11-1 to TRBJ2-7; a weak D match, TRBD1 (6 bases). CDR3 length: 14 amino acids. Germline loops: CDR1 SGHAT, CDR2 FQDESV (reference sequence). Trimming shortened V by 2 bases and J by 2 bases, and 10 bases separated the two germline ends.

The chain employs TRBV3-1 (or the pseudogene TRBV3-2) and TRBJ1-2; a weak D match, TRBD1 (5 bases). Trimming took off 4 bases at V and 5 bases at J, with 14 bases between the two ends. In germline, CDR1 is LGHDT, CDR2 YNNKEL (reference sequence). This CDR3 contains 14 residues. The CDR3 spells CASSLGGTIYGYTF. The CDR3 DNA is TGTGCCAGCAGCCTGGGGGGGACCATATATGGCTACACCTTC.

The chain links TRBV5-4 to TRBJ1-6; unclear D gene. Germline CDR1 SGHNT, CDR2 YYREEE (reference sequence). V shed 0 bases and J shed 7 bases, with 5 bases lying between them. The CDR3 contains 13 residues. This CDR3 reads CASSLDGNSPLHF. CDR3 DNA: TGTGCCAGCAGCTTGGACGGGAATTCACCCCTCCACTTT.

The chain combines TRBV19 with TRBJ1-2; 8 bases are shared with TRBD1. V was clipped by 5 bases and J by 4 bases; unmatched bases: 6. Germline assignment: CDR1 LNHDA and CDR2 SQIVND (reference sequence). The CDR3 covers 14 residues. This CDR3 is CASSGGTGRYGYTF. The CDR3 DNA reads as TGTGCCAGTAGTGGGGGGACAGGCCGCTATGGCTACACCTTC.